Listed here are 2 T cell receptor beta chains from one sample, sequenced in a study of T cell changes during pregnancy in multiple sclerosis. Clones were read by immunoSEQ multiplex PCR, and TCRdb kept only the in-frame ones, dropping some. The sample consists of 50,000 to 75,000 clones, roughly 90% of them appearing once. The sample was peripheral blood, taken in the first trimester of pregnancy. The source is a female donor in good health, enrolled as a control in a pregnancy study.

This rearrangement joins TRBV10-3 to TRBJ1-2; TRBD1 matches at 11 bases. V gave up 2 bases and J gave up 3 bases; unmatched junction bases: 8. The CDR3 sequence is 17 residues long. Per the germline V gene, CDR1 is ENHRY and CDR2 is SYGVKD. The CDR3 DNA reads TGTGCCATCAGTGAGAGGGGGACAGGGGGTGTCGACTATGGCTACACCTTC. It translates to CAISERGTGGVDYGYTF.

The genes are TRBV28 and TRBJ2-5; TRBD1 matches 7 bases. Looked up from germline, CDR1 is MDHEN and CDR2 is SYDVKM. Trimming removed 3 bases from V and 3 bases from J; junction bases left unmatched: 7. The CDR3 contains 15 residues. CDR3 sequence: CASSLWDRRKETQYF. The CDR3 DNA is TGTGCCAGCAGTTTGTGGGACAGACGAAAAGAGACCCAGTACTTC.